A selection of T cell receptor beta chains follows, all from one sample in a study of CD8 T cells in Susac syndrome. TCRdb re-analysed the immunoSEQ multiplex PCR reads in MiXCR, keeping a single row per CDR3 protein. The data contain around 180,000 distinct CDR3 sequences, 85% to 95% of them singletons. Sequencing was carried out using CD4+ T cells from PBMCs. Receptor source: a human donor with Susac syndrome. Both conserved end residues are part of each CDR3. Fields, in order: D gene, clone size, J gene, V gene, CDR3 protein, CDR3 DNA. A D gene is named only where the DNA matches it firmly. Size values are once, few and many counts, or a class for expanded clones, and some rows have none.

d_call: -; clone_size: once; j_call: TRBJ1-6; v_call: TRBV27; cdr3_aa: CASGQNNSPLHF; cdr3_nt: TGTGCCAGCGGACAAAATAATTCACCCCTCCACTTT
d_call: TRBD2; clone_size: -; j_call: TRBJ2-1; v_call: TRBV28; cdr3_aa: CASIAGGMNEQFF; cdr3_nt: TGTGCCAGCATAGCGGGGGGTATGAATGAGCAGTTCTTC
d_call: TRBD1; clone_size: -; j_call: TRBJ2-6; v_call: TRBV19; cdr3_aa: CASSYRGPGANVLTF; cdr3_nt: TGTGCCAGTAGTTACAGGGGCCCTGGGGCCAACGTCCTGACTTTC
d_call: TRBD2; clone_size: -; j_call: TRBJ2-1; v_call: TRBV20-1; cdr3_aa: CSARNPSSGGINEQFF; cdr3_nt: TGCAGTGCTAGAAACCCTTCTAGCGGGGGGATCAATGAGCAGTTCTTC
d_call: -; clone_size: few; j_call: TRBJ1-1; v_call: TRBV7-2; cdr3_aa: CASSPREGTEAFF; cdr3_nt: TGTGCCAGCAGCCCCAGGGAGGGCACTGAAGCTTTCTTT
d_call: -; clone_size: -; j_call: TRBJ2-5; v_call: TRBV9; cdr3_aa: CASSVGVGGETQYF; cdr3_nt: TGTGCCAGCAGCGTAGGGGTGGGTGGAGAGACCCAGTACTTC
d_call: -; clone_size: -; j_call: TRBJ1-2; v_call: TRBV29-1; cdr3_aa: CSVERYGYTF; cdr3_nt: TGCAGCGTTGAACGGTATGGCTACACCTTC
d_call: TRBD1; clone_size: -; j_call: TRBJ1-1; v_call: TRBV6-1; cdr3_aa: CASRGQGGEAFF; cdr3_nt: TGTGCCAGCAGGGGACAGGGTGGTGAAGCTTTCTTT
d_call: -; clone_size: once; j_call: TRBJ1-5; v_call: TRBV6-2/TRBV6-3; cdr3_aa: CASSDSAGQPQHF; cdr3_nt: TGTGCCAGCAGTGACAGCGCAGGTCAGCCCCAGCATTTT
d_call: -; clone_size: -; j_call: TRBJ2-3; v_call: TRBV20-1; cdr3_aa: CSARAVSTDTQYF; cdr3_nt: TGCAGTGCTAGGGCTGTAAGCACAGATACGCAGTATTTT
d_call: -; clone_size: -; j_call: TRBJ1-6; v_call: TRBV6-5; cdr3_aa: CASSVQARYNSPLHF; cdr3_nt: TGTGCCAGCAGTGTCCAGGCGCGCTATAATTCACCCCTCCACTTT
d_call: TRBD1; clone_size: once; j_call: TRBJ2-7; v_call: TRBV20-1; cdr3_aa: CSARTRQGSSEQYF; cdr3_nt: TGCAGTGCTAGAACTAGACAGGGGTCCTCCGAGCAGTACTTC
d_call: TRBD1; clone_size: -; j_call: TRBJ2-1; v_call: TRBV3-1; cdr3_aa: CASSTRDTGDDNEQFF; cdr3_nt: TGTGCCAGCAGCACCCGGGACACAGGGGACGACAATGAGCAGTTCTTC
d_call: TRBD1; clone_size: -; j_call: TRBJ1-2; v_call: TRBV6-5; cdr3_aa: CASSYNRGQDGYTF; cdr3_nt: TGTGCCAGCAGTTACAACAGGGGGCAGGACGGCTACACCTTC
d_call: TRBD1; clone_size: -; j_call: TRBJ2-7; v_call: TRBV10-3; cdr3_aa: CAISGGQGLGEQYF; cdr3_nt: TGTGCCATCAGTGGTGGACAGGGGCTAGGGGAGCAGTACTTC
d_call: TRBD2; clone_size: -; j_call: TRBJ2-7; v_call: TRBV10-3; cdr3_aa: CAISPGPGGLSYEQYF; cdr3_nt: TGTGCCATCAGCCCGGGTCCGGGGGGGCTCTCCTACGAGCAGTACTTC
d_call: -; clone_size: once; j_call: TRBJ1-5; v_call: TRBV3-1; cdr3_aa: CASSQQINQAQHF; cdr3_nt: TGTGCCAGCAGCCAGCAAATTAATCAGGCCCAGCATTTT
d_call: -; clone_size: -; j_call: TRBJ1-5; v_call: TRBV20-1; cdr3_aa: CSARGYSNQPQHF; cdr3_nt: TGCAGTGCTAGGGGCTATAGCAATCAGCCCCAGCATTTT
d_call: TRBD2; clone_size: -; j_call: TRBJ2-7; v_call: TRBV20-1; cdr3_aa: CSAISGAYEQYF; cdr3_nt: TGCAGTGCTATTAGCGGGGCCTACGAGCAGTACTTC
d_call: TRBD2; clone_size: -; j_call: TRBJ2-1; v_call: TRBV19; cdr3_aa: CASSTLAGGYNEQFF; cdr3_nt: TGTGCCAGTAGTACATTAGCGGGGGGCTACAATGAGCAGTTCTTC
d_call: -; clone_size: -; j_call: TRBJ2-2; v_call: TRBV30; cdr3_aa: CAFGTAGELFF; cdr3_nt: TGTGCTTTTGGTACGGCCGGGGAGCTGTTTTTT
d_call: -; clone_size: -; j_call: TRBJ2-5; v_call: TRBV10-3; cdr3_aa: CAIKRGETQYF; cdr3_nt: TGTGCCATCAAAAGAGGAGAGACCCAGTACTTC
d_call: -; clone_size: -; j_call: TRBJ1-5; v_call: TRBV20-1; cdr3_aa: CSARTQGKGNQPQHF; cdr3_nt: TGCAGTGCTAGAACCCAGGGCAAGGGCAATCAGCCCCAGCATTTT
d_call: TRBD2; clone_size: -; j_call: TRBJ2-7; v_call: TRBV18; cdr3_aa: CASSPGQRGEDEQYF; cdr3_nt: TGTGCCAGCTCACCAGGGCAGCGGGGGGAAGACGAGCAGTACTTC
d_call: -; clone_size: -; j_call: TRBJ1-1; v_call: TRBV5-4; cdr3_aa: CASSLRQTNTEAFF; cdr3_nt: TGTGCCAGCAGCTTGAGACAGACGAACACTGAAGCTTTCTTT
d_call: -; clone_size: -; j_call: TRBJ2-2; v_call: TRBV2; cdr3_aa: CASIRGSQNTGELFF; cdr3_nt: TGTGCCAGCATAAGGGGGAGCCAGAACACCGGGGAGCTGTTTTTT